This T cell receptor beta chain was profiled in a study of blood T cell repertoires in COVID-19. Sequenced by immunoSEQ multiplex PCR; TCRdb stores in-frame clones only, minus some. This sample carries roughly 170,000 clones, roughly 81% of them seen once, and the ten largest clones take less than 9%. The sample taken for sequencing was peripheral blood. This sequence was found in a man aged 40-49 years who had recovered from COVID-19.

The CDR3 DNA follows: TGTGCCAGCAGCGCGGACAGGGTCTCCGGGGAGCTGTTTTTT. Residues: CASSADRVSGELFF. V and J are TRBV9 and TRBJ2-2; 8 nucleotides match TRBD1. From germline, CDR1 is SGDLS and CDR2 YYNGEE. The length of the CDR3 is 14 residues. J was trimmed by 6 bases and V by 3 bases; bases with no gene match: 4.